A selection of T cell receptor beta chains follows, all from one sample in a study of graft-versus-host responses after intestinal transplantation. Libraries were prepared by immunoSEQ multiplex PCR; TCRdb keeps only in-frame clonotypes and omits some of them. Of some 8,200 clones in the sample, roughly 75% are singletons; the top ten hold about 12%. Sequenced here: ileum tissue, sampled 226 days after intestinal transplant. The receptors originated from a human patient who received an intestinal transplant, so some T cells may come from the graft donor. Each CDR3 is given without its conserved first and last residue.

j_call v_call cdr3_aa
TRBJ1-2 TRBV7-9 ASSLVAGGSGYT
TRBJ2-7 TRBV10-3 AISGLAGVAEQY
TRBJ2-6 TRBV28 ASSPRQGVRGANVLT
TRBJ1-4 TRBV20-1 SAHSGEKLF
NA TRBV9 ASSSGAGGVYEQY
TRBJ2-1 TRBV19 ASSPLALINNEQF
TRBJ2-3 TRBV7-6 ASSLELPGLDTQY
TRBJ1-4 TRBV5-1 ASSLGLQGTNEKLF
TRBJ2-6 TRBV18 ASSPKNAGQASSGANVLT
TRBJ1-2 TRBV10-3 AISEGGQGNYGYT
TRBJ2-7 TRBV7-9 ASGGGVTSYEQY
TRBJ2-7 TRBV7-9 ASSSRTGPYEQY
TRBJ2-4 TRBV25-1 ASSEGTGSGKNIQY
TRBJ2-1 TRBV9 ASSVERWGHNEQF
TRBJ2-5 TRBV5-1 ASSSWTGRQETQY
TRBJ1-1 TRBV5-1 ASSLYRHLEGNTEAF
TRBJ1-2 TRBV2 ASSVRREGSYYYGYT
TRBJ1-3 TRBV7-2 ASSSPGQGWRNTIY
TRBJ1-6 TRBV30 AWDRTYNSPLH
TRBJ2-5 TRBV19 ASSPLAGAGTQY
TRBJ1-2 TRBV10-3 AISESSENYGYT
TRBJ2-2 TRBV7-9 ASGKGGSNTGELF
TRBJ2-7 TRBV7-2 ASSPEGASGAPYEQY
TRBJ2-5 TRBV27 ASSGREETQY
TRBJ2-3 TRBV6-5 ASSGLATDTQY
TRBJ2-4 TRBV5-1 ASRFERVGDIQY